The TCR beta chain described here comes from a study of control samples from healthy donors and cancer patients. Assay: immunoSEQ multiplex PCR; the TCRdb copy retains only in-frame clones and omits some. Seen here are 120,000 or so clones, 93% observed once, and the top ten hold around 1.6%. V was pared by 4 bases and J by 5 bases, with 12 bases between. CDR1 is LGHDT and CDR2 is YNNKEL in the germline V gene (reference sequence). This CDR3 is 15 amino acids long. The chain recombines TRBV3-1 (or the pseudogene TRBV3-2) with TRBJ1-6; a possible D gene is TRBD1 (6 bases). This TCR came from a man aged 45-65 years with head and neck cancer. The sequenced sample was PBMCs. Written as DNA, the CDR3 is TGTGCCAGCAGCCCATCAAGGGGGGATAATTCACCCCTCCACTTT. Translation: CASSPSRGDNSPLHF.